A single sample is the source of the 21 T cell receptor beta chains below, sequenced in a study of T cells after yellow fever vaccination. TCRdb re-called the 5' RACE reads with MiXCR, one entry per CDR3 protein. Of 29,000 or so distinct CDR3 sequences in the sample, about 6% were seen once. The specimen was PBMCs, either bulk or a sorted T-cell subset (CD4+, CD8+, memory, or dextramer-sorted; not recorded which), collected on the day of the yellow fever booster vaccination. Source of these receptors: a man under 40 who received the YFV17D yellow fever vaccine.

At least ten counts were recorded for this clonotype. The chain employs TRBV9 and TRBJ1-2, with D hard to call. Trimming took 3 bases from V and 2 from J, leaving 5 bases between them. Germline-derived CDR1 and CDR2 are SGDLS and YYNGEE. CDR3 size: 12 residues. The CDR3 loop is CASSEYNYGYTF. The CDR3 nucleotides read TGTGCCAGCAGCGAATACAACTATGGCTACACCTTC.

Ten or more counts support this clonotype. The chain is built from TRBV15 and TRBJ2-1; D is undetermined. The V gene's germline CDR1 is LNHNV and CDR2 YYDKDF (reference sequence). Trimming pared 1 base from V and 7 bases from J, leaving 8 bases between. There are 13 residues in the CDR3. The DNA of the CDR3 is TGTGCCACCAGCAGAGTGGAAGGAAATGAGCAGTTCTTC. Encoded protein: CATSRVEGNEQFF.

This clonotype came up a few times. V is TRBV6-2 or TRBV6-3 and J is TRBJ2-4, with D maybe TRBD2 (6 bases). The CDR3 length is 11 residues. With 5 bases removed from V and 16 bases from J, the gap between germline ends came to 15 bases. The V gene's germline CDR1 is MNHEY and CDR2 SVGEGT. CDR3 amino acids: CASSQGSGPYF. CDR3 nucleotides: TGTGCCAGCAGTCAGGGTAGCGGACCATACTTC.

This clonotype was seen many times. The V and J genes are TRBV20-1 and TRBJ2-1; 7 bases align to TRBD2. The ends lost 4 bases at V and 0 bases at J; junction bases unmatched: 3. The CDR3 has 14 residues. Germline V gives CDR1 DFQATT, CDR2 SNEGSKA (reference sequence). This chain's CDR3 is CSATSGASYNEQFF. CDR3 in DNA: TGCAGTGCTACCAGCGGGGCCTCCTACAATGAGCAGTTCTTC.

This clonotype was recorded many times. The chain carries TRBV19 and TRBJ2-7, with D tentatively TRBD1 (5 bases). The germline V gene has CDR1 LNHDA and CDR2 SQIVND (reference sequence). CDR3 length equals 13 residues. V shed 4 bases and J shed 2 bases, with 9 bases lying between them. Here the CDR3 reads CASSSGQTYEQYF. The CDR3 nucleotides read TGTGCCAGTAGTAGCGGACAAACCTACGAGCAGTACTTC.

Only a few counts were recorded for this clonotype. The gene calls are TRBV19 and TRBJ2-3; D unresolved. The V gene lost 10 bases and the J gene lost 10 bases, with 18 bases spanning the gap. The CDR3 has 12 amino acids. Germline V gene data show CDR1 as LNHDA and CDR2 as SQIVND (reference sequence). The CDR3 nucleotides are TGTGCCACCCACTCCCCTATGGCTTCGCAGTATTTT. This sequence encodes CATHSPMASQYF.

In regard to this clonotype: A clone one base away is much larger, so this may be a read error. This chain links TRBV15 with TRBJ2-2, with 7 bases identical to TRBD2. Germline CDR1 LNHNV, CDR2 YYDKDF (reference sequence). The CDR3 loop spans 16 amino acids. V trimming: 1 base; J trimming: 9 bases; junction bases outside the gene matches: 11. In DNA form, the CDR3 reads TGTGCCACCAGCAGAGCGGATCGACTAGCTGACTGGGAGCTGTTTTTT. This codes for CATSRADRLADWELFF.

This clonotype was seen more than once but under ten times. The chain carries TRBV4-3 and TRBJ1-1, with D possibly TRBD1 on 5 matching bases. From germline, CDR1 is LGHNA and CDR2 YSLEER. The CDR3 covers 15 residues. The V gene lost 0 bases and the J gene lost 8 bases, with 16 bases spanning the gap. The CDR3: CASSQDSGGSSEAFF. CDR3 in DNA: TGCGCCAGCAGCCAAGATTCCGGGGGGTCTTCCGAAGCTTTCTTT.

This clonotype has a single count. This CDR3 is CASSSLGTGELFF. Written as DNA, the CDR3 is TGTGCCAGCAGCTCGTTAGGCACCGGGGAGCTGTTTTTT. The rearrangement uses TRBV7-2 and TRBJ2-2; no firm D call. The germline V gene encodes CDR1 SGHTA and CDR2 FQGNSA. V was clipped by 4 bases and J by 4 bases, with 7 bases between them. The CDR3 consists of 13 residues.

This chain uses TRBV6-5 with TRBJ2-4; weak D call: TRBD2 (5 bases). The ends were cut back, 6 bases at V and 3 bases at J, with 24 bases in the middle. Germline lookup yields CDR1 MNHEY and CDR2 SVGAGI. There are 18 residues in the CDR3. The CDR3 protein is CASSTGLVSGEVKNIQYF. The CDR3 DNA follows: TGTGCCAGCAGCACCGGTCTCGTAAGCGGTGAGGTCAAAAACATTCAGTACTTC.

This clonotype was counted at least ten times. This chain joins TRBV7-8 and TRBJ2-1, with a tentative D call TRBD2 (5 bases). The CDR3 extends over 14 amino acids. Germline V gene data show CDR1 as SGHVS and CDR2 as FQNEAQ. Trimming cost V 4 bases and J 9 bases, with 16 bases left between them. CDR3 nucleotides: TGTGCCAGCAGCTCGGGGTTGATAGCCCCTGAGCAGTTCTTC. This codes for CASSSGLIAPEQFF.

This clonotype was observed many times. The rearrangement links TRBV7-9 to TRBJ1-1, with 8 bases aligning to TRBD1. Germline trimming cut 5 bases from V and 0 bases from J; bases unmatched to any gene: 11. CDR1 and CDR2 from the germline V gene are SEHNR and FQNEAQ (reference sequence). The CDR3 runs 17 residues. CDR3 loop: CASSARDRSIMNTEAFF. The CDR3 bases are TGTGCCAGCAGCGCCCGGGACAGGAGCATCATGAACACTGAAGCTTTCTTT.

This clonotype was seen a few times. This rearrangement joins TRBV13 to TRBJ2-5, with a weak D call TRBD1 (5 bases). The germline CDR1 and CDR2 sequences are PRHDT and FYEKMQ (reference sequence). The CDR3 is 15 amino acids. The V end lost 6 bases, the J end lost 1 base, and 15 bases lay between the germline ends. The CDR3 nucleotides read TGTGCCAGCAGTTTTGAGCAGGGATTCCAAGAGACCCAGTACTTC. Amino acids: CASSFEQGFQETQYF.

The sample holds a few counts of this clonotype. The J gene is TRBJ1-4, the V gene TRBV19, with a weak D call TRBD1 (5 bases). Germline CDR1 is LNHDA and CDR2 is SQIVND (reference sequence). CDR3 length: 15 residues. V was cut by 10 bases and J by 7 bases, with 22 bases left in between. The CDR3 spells CATSLSGRGSEKLFF. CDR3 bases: TGTGCCACCTCGCTTTCAGGGAGGGGAAGTGAAAAACTGTTTTTT.

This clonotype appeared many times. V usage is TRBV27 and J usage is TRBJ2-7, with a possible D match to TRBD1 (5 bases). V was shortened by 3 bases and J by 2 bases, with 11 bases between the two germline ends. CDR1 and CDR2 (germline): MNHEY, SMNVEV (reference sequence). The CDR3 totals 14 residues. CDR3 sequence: CASSFSSGTYEQYF. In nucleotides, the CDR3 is TGTGCCAGCAGTTTTTCTTCAGGGACCTACGAGCAGTACTTC.

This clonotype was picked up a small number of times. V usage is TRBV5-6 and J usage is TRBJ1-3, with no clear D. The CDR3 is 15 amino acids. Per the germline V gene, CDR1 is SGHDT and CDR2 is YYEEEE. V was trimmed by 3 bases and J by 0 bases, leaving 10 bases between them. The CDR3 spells CASSSKSSSGNTIYF. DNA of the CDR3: TGTGCCAGCAGCTCAAAAAGCAGCTCTGGAAACACCATATATTTT. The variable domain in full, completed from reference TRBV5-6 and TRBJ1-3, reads DAGVTQSPTHLIKTRGQQVTLRCSPKSGHDTVSWYQQALGQGPQFIFQYYEEEERQRGNFPDRFSGHQFPNYSSELNVNALLLGDSALYLCASSSKSSSGNTIYFGEGSWLTVV.

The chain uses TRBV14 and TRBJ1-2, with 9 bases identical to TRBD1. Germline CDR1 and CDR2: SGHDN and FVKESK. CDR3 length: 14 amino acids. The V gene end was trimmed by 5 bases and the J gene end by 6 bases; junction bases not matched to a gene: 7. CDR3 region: CASSYTGGRDGYTF. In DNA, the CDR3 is TGTGCCAGCAGCTATACAGGGGGCCGGGATGGCTACACCTTC.

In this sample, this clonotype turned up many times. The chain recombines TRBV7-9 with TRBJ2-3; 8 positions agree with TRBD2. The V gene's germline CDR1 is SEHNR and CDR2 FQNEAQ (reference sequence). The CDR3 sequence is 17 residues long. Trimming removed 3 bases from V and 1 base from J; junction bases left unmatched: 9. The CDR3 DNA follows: TGTGCCAGCAGCTTCGGGAGGGGTCCACGGGGCACAGATACGCAGTATTTT. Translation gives CASSFGRGPRGTDTQYF.

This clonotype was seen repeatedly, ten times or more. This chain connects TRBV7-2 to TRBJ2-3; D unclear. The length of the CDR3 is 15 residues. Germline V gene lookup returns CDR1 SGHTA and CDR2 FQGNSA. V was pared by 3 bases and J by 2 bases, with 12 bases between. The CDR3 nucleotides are TGTGCCAGCAGCTTCCTCGGATGGGACACAGATACGCAGTATTTT. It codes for CASSFLGWDTDTQYF.

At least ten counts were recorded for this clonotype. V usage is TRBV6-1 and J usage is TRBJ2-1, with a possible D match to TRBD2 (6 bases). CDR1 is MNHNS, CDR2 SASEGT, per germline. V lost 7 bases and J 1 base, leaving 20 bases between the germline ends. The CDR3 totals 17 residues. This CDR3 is CASTRENSGKSYNEQFF. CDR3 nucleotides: TGTGCCAGCACCCGAGAGAATAGCGGCAAATCCTACAATGAGCAGTTCTTC.

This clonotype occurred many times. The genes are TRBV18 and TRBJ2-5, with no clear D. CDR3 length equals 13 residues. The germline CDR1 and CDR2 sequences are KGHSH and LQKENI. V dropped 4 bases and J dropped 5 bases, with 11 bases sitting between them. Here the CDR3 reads CASSRNLGETQYF. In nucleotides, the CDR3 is TGTGCCAGCTCACGGAACCTTGGGGAGACCCAGTACTTC.